The 6 T cell receptor beta chains reported below all come from one sample, sequenced in a study of regulatory T cells in long-lasting Graves disease (dated by TCRdb to the early 2020s). The sample's time point label, in plain terms: newly diagnosed GD, antithyroid drugs for less than 3 months. For both TCR sequencing and RNA sequencing, RNA was extracted from PBMCs in TRIzol. Library preparation used multiplex PCR. Sequencing used an Illumina HiSeq 4000. iRepertoire HTBI primers and Arm-PCR amplification of CDR3 regions were used to construct TCR beta libraries. TCRdb redid the processing of the public reads, applying fastp at Q25 and MiXCR, and retained in-frame beta chains. Rows merge per CDR3 protein into single entries with the most common DNA and genes. The sample records around 330,000 distinct CDR3 sequences, more than 15% of which are singletons. Together, the top ten hold about 39% of the sample.

This specimen was peripheral blood mononuclear cells (PBMCs), taken at new diagnosis, from a patient treated with antithyroid drugs. The receptors shown here come from a female donor with Graves disease.

This clonotype was seen at least ten times. The DNA of the CDR3 is TGTGCCAGCAGTCCCGGGGGCAGGGGCAACACTGAAGCTTTCTTT. Protein product: CASSPGGRGNTEAFF. V usage is TRBV12-3 or TRBV12-4 and J usage is TRBJ1-1; D is possibly TRBD1 (6 bases). The CDR3 consists of 15 residues. Trimming removed 5 bases from V and 2 bases from J, with 15 bases in between.

This clonotype came up many times. The chain carries TRBV7-2 and TRBJ2-7; 11 bases align to TRBD2. Germline CDR1 SGHTA, CDR2 FQGNSA. Unmatched junction bases numbered 4, after V lost 3 bases and J lost 6 bases. This CDR3 has 14 amino acids. CDR3 coding DNA: TGTGCCAGCAGCTTCACTAGCGGGAGTCTCGAGCAGTACTTC. Its translation: CASSFTSGSLEQYF.

This clonotype was detected a few times. The chain links TRBV4-1 to TRBJ1-6, with D possibly TRBD1 on 6 matching bases. The V gene's germline CDR1 is MGHRA and CDR2 YSYEKL. This CDR3 has 15 residues. V was cut by 1 base and J by 8 bases, with 12 bases left in between. The CDR3 loop reads CASSQGGAADSPLHF. The CDR3 region has the DNA TGCGCCAGCAGCCAAGGGGGGGCGGCGGATTCACCCCTCCACTTT.

This clonotype has ten or more counts. The V call is TRBV2, the J call TRBJ2-7; a weak D match, TRBD2 (5 bases). Per the germline V gene, CDR1 is SNHLY and CDR2 is FYNNEI. Trimming took off 7 bases at V and 5 bases at J, with 15 bases between the two ends. The CDR3 has 13 residues. For the CDR3, the DNA is TGTGCCAGCATCGCGAGAGGGCGGGACGAGCAGTACTTC. Protein product: CASIARGRDEQYF. The full variable domain, with the rest looked up from reference TRBV2 and TRBJ2-7, is EPEVTQTPSHQVTQMGQEVILRCVPISNHLYFYWYRQILGQKVEFLVSFYNNEISEKSEIFDDQFSVERPDGSNFTLKIRSTKLEDSAMYFCASIARGRDEQYFGPGTRLTVT.

This clonotype occurred many times. The V and J genes are TRBV7-8 and TRBJ1-6; no clear D gene. The germline V gene encodes CDR1 SGHVS and CDR2 FQNEAQ. The CDR3 covers 14 residues. Trimming pared 5 bases from V and 5 bases from J, leaving 10 bases between. In DNA, the CDR3 is TGTGCCAGCAGCACGGGAGGCAATAATTCACCCCTCCACTTT. This translates into CASSTGGNNSPLHF.

This clonotype was observed at least ten times. Germline is not matched at one junction end, which may reflect a read error. The chain links TRBV11-3 to TRBJ2-7; D is ambiguous. CDR1 SGHNT and CDR2 YENEEA come from the germline V gene. The CDR3 is made up of 12 amino acids. The CDR3 sequence is CASSSQTYEQYF. The CDR3 DNA sequence: TGCGCCAGCAGCTCCCAAACCTACGAGCAGTACTTC.